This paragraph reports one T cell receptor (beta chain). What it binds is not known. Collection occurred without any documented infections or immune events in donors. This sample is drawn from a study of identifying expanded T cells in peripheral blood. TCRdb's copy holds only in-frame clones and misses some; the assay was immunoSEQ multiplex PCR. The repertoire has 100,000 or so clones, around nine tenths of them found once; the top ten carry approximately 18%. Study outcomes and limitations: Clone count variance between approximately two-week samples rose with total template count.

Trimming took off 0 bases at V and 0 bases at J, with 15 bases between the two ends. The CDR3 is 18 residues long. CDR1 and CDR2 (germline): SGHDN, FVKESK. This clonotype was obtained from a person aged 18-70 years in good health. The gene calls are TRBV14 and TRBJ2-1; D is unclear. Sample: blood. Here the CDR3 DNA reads TGTGCCAGCAGCCAAGAAGTCGGGTACTTGGACTCCTACAATGAGCAGTTCTTC. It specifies CASSQEVGYLDSYNEQFF.